The 28 T cell receptor beta chains listed next were all sequenced from one sample in a study of neurological immune-mediated disorders. TCRdb analysed the 5' RACE reads with MiXCR anew, one entry per CDR3 protein. The sample gives 52,000 or so distinct CDR3 sequences, just under 4% of which show up once; about 1.9% is in the top ten. The source material was CD4+ T cells from blood. These receptors were collected from a woman aged 40 to 50 with multiple sclerosis.

This clonotype was seen many times. V is TRBV6-5 and J is TRBJ2-5; TRBD1 matches at 8 bases. There are 19 residues in the CDR3. The germline gives CDR1 MNHEY, CDR2 SVGAGI. The J segment lost 2 bases and the V segment lost 2 bases, leaving 16 bases of the junction unmatched. The CDR3 nucleotides read TGTGCCAGCAGTTACACCGACAGGGGCCGCCCCGACCCTCAAGAGACCCAGTACTTC. Translated: CASSYTDRGRPDPQETQYF.

This clonotype has a count of ten or more. CDR3 region: CASSHPDGGRSPSEQYF. The CDR3 bases are TGTGCCAGCAGCCACCCGGATGGGGGCAGGTCCCCCTCTGAGCAGTACTTC. The chain links TRBV7-8 to TRBJ2-7; tentative D call: TRBD1 (6 bases). The CDR3 length is 17 residues. From germline, CDR1 is SGHVS and CDR2 FQNEAQ. Trimming removed 5 bases from V and 7 bases from J, with 27 bases in between.

This clonotype showed up many times. This chain links TRBV5-1 with TRBJ2-5, with 8 positions matching TRBD2. This CDR3 spans 16 amino acids. Germline V gives CDR1 SGHRS, CDR2 YFSETQ. With V trimmed by 3 bases and J by 0 bases, 7 bases remained unmatched. CDR3 nucleotides: TGCGCCAGCAGCTCCTCGTTAGCGGGGAACCAAGAGACCCAGTACTTC. Translating gives CASSSSLAGNQETQYF. Filled out from reference TRBV5-1 and TRBJ2-5, the complete variable domain reads KAGVTQTPRYLIKTRGQQVTLSCSPISGHRSVSWYQQTPGQGLQFLFEYFSETQRNKGNFPGRFSGRQFSNSRSEMNVSTLELGDSALYLCASSSSLAGNQETQYFGPGTRLLVL.

Comment on this clonotype: One junction end disagrees with the germline gene, perhaps due to a read error. The chain combines TRBV6-1 with TRBJ2-3; D is undetermined. Germline V gene data show CDR1 as MNHNS and CDR2 as SASEGT. The CDR3 is 12 amino acids. CDR3 in DNA: TGTACCAGCAGCAGTCTAGGAGATACGCAGTATTTT. This encodes CTSSSLGDTQYF.

The sample holds many counts of this clonotype. The rearrangement links TRBV7-2 to TRBJ1-2; D is ambiguous. The CDR3 is 13 amino acids. The V gene lost 5 bases and the J gene lost 6 bases, with 13 bases spanning the gap. CDR1 is SGHTA, CDR2 FQGNSA, per germline. CDR3 residues: CASSPLRGNGYTF. The CDR3 coding sequence is TGTGCCAGCAGCCCCCTTAGAGGAAATGGCTACACCTTC.

The table lists this clonotype with many counts. The chain has TRBV12-3 or TRBV12-4 and TRBJ1-2; D is undetermined. V gave up 3 bases and J gave up 1 base, with 12 bases separating them. This CDR3 is 15 amino acids long. CDR3 amino acids: CASSLGLSINYGYTF. Here the CDR3 DNA reads TGTGCCAGCAGTTTGGGCCTCTCCATTAACTATGGCTACACCTTC.

This clonotype was seen at least ten times. The rearrangement joins TRBV7-9 to TRBJ1-2, with D perhaps matching TRBD1 (5 bases). CDR1 is SEHNR and CDR2 is FQNEAQ in the germline V gene (reference sequence). The CDR3 spans 15 residues. V lost 3 bases, J lost 4 bases, and 15 bases lay in between. The CDR3 loop reads CASSFEGRPPYGYTF. For the CDR3, the DNA is TGTGCCAGCAGCTTTGAGGGGCGACCACCCTATGGCTACACCTTC.

This clonotype was seen at least ten times. This chain joins TRBV4-1 and TRBJ1-2, with TRBD1 matching 7 bases. Germline CDR1 MGHRA, CDR2 YSYEKL. The CDR3 spans 15 residues. The V and J ends lost 1 base and 2 bases, in that order; junction bases with no gene match: 4. CDR3: CASSQGPGQNYGYTF. CDR3 nucleotides: TGCGCCAGCAGCCAAGGGCCGGGACAGAACTATGGCTACACCTTC.

The table lists this clonotype with a few counts. V gene TRBV10-3 combines with J gene TRBJ1-1, with no clear D. The CDR3 consists of 13 residues. Germline loops: CDR1 ENHRY, CDR2 SYGVKD. V lost 1 base to trimming and J lost 7 bases, with 10 bases between them. The CDR3 DNA reads TGTGCCATCAGTGAGTACACTGGAGTTGAAGCTTTCTTT. This encodes CAISEYTGVEAFF.

In this sample, this clonotype turned up many times. The chain recombines TRBV3-1 with TRBJ2-4; a weak D match, TRBD2 (7 bases). CDR1 is LGHDT and CDR2 is YNNKEL in the germline V gene (reference sequence). The CDR3 is 18 amino acids. The germline V and J ends were trimmed by 1 base and 0 bases, with 16 bases remaining between them. CDR3 nucleotides: TGTGCCAGCAGCCAAGGGGCGGGGGCCGCGGAAGCCAAAAACATTCAGTACTTC. It is translated as CASSQGAGAAEAKNIQYF.

This clonotype was counted many times. This sequence joins TRBV6-5 and TRBJ1-6, with 9 bases aligning to TRBD1. Trimming took 5 bases from V and 10 from J; bases not matched to a gene: 9. From germline, CDR1 is MNHEY and CDR2 SVGAGI. The CDR3 runs to 15 residues. In nucleotides, the CDR3 is TGTGCCAGCAGTCCCGGGACAGGGAGAGGGTCACCCCTCCACTTT. Translation gives CASSPGTGRGSPLHF.

This clonotype was recorded many times. This sequence joins TRBV5-1 and TRBJ2-3; D is undetermined. The germline gives CDR1 SGHRS, CDR2 YFSETQ. CDR3 length: 13 residues. Trimming pared 4 bases from V and 2 bases from J, leaving 8 bases between. The CDR3 DNA reads TGCGCCAGCAGCGCCCAGGACACAGATACGCAGTATTTT. Its protein product is CASSAQDTDTQYF.

This clonotype was picked up a small number of times. The chain joins TRBV7-9 to TRBJ1-1; TRBD1 is a possible D gene (5 bases). Trimming took off 11 bases at V and 1 base at J, with 8 bases between the two ends. Germline V gene sequence: CDR1 SEHNR, CDR2 FQNEAQ (reference sequence). This CDR3 is 11 amino acids long. The CDR3 DNA is TGTGCCGGCGGGGGGAACACTGAAGCTTTCTTT. This sequence encodes CAGGGNTEAFF.

Ten or more counts support this clonotype. The chain employs TRBV12-3 or TRBV12-4 and TRBJ1-5, with TRBD1 matching 7 bases. The V gene end was trimmed by 5 bases and the J gene end by 7 bases; junction bases not matched to a gene: 14. CDR3 length equals 16 residues. The CDR3 here is CASSPPLAGGLQPQHF. The CDR3 bases are TGTGCCAGCAGTCCCCCATTGGCAGGGGGATTGCAGCCCCAGCATTTT.

This clonotype was seen many times. The genes are TRBV11-2 and TRBJ2-3; D might be TRBD2 (6 bases). The length of the CDR3 is 13 residues. Trimming removed 5 bases at V and 6 bases at J, with 12 bases between. Germline V gene lookup returns CDR1 SGHAT and CDR2 FQNNGV. The CDR3 region has the DNA TGTGCCAGCAGCCACTCCGGGGGTGATACGCAGTATTTT. Its protein is CASSHSGGDTQYF.

This clonotype has more than one count but fewer than ten. The rearrangement links TRBV7-6 to TRBJ2-3; 7 nucleotides line up with TRBD2. The CDR3 length is 17 residues. Germline trimming cut 5 bases from V and 2 bases from J; bases unmatched to any gene: 13. CDR1 SGHVS and CDR2 FNYEAQ come from the germline V gene. CDR3: CASSLGGSPISTDTQYF. The CDR3 DNA reads TGTGCCAGCAGCCTAGGCGGGAGCCCAATATCCACAGATACGCAGTATTTT.

The sample holds many counts of this clonotype. The gene calls are TRBV7-8 and TRBJ2-7, with D unresolved. CDR3 length: 13 amino acids. Germline CDR1 and CDR2: SGHVS and FQNEAQ. The V end was cut by 5 bases, the J end by 5 bases, with 13 bases between. The chain's CDR3 is CASSPPRRDEQYF. CDR3 bases: TGTGCCAGCAGCCCGCCGAGGAGAGACGAGCAGTACTTC.

This clonotype was detected ten times or more. V usage is TRBV27 and J usage is TRBJ2-6, with D unresolved. Germline loops: CDR1 MNHEY, CDR2 SMNVEV (reference sequence). The V gene lost 7 bases and the J gene lost 2 bases, with 12 bases spanning the gap. CDR3 length equals 15 residues. The CDR3 DNA reads TGTGCCAGCATGAGTCTGGGGACTGGGGCCAACGTCCTGACTTTC. This encodes CASMSLGTGANVLTF.

The sample holds many counts of this clonotype. The chain is built from TRBV10-3 and TRBJ1-5; D is possibly TRBD1 (6 bases). The V end was cut by 2 bases, the J end by 7 bases, with 18 bases between. The CDR3 sequence is 16 residues long. From germline, CDR1 is ENHRY and CDR2 SYGVKD. Written as DNA, the CDR3 is TGTGCCATCAGTGAGGGTCAGGGAGGGGGTTACCAGCCCCAGCATTTT. Encoded protein: CAISEGQGGGYQPQHF.

This rearrangement joins TRBV7-2 to TRBJ2-3; D possibly uses TRBD1 or TRBD2 (5 bases each). The CDR3 is 14 residues long. Trimming stripped 11 bases from V and 1 base from J, with 16 bases between. The V gene's germline CDR1 is SGHTA and CDR2 FQGNSA. The CDR3 DNA follows: TGTGCCGGGACCTTAGGGTCCGGCACAGATACGCAGTATTTT. Encoded protein: CAGTLGSGTDTQYF. The variable domain in full, with the rest retrieved from reference TRBV7-2 and TRBJ2-3, is GAGVSQSPSNKVTEKGKDVELRCDPISGHTALYWYRQSLGQGLEFLIYFQGNSAPDKSGLPSDRFSAERTGGSVSTLTIQRTQQEDSAVYLCAGTLGSGTDTQYFGPGTRLTVL.

This clonotype was observed many times. The chain has TRBV3-1 and TRBJ1-4; D gene unclear. Germline V gene sequence: CDR1 LGHDT, CDR2 YNNKEL (reference sequence). Trimming cost V 0 bases and J 8 bases, with 13 bases left between them. This CDR3 has 15 residues. CDR3 protein: CASSQEKTVREKLFF. In DNA, the CDR3 is TGTGCCAGCAGCCAAGAAAAGACGGTACGGGAAAAACTGTTTTTT.

This clonotype was observed many times. The V call is TRBV18, the J call TRBJ2-7; D might be TRBD2 (6 bases). V was pared by 6 bases and J by 7 bases, with 16 bases between. The CDR3 totals 13 residues. CDR1 is KGHSH, CDR2 LQKENI, per germline. DNA of the CDR3: TGTGCCAGCTCCAAGGGGACTCTCGGGGAGCAGTACTTC. This translates into CASSKGTLGEQYF.

This clonotype was observed at least ten times. The rearrangement uses TRBV4-1 and TRBJ1-2; D ambiguous. V dropped 2 bases and J dropped 6 bases, with 13 bases sitting between them. Per the germline V gene, CDR1 is MGHRA and CDR2 is YSYEKL. CDR3 length equals 14 residues. CDR3: CASSQFGSADGYTF. The CDR3, as DNA: TGCGCCAGCAGCCAATTCGGTTCCGCGGATGGCTACACCTTC.

This clonotype was detected ten times or more. The chain links TRBV5-1 to TRBJ1-1; D unresolved. With 4 bases removed from V and 1 base from J, the gap between germline ends came to 8 bases. This CDR3 has 13 residues. Germline V gene data show CDR1 as SGHRS and CDR2 as YFSETQ. This CDR3 reads CASSPNKNTEAFF. The CDR3 coding sequence is TGCGCCAGCAGCCCCAACAAGAACACTGAAGCTTTCTTT.

At least ten counts were recorded for this clonotype. V usage is TRBV10-3 and J usage is TRBJ1-1; D is possibly TRBD1 (6 bases). The length of the CDR3 is 16 residues. V lost 0 bases and J 1 base, leaving 12 bases between the germline ends. The germline V gene has CDR1 ENHRY and CDR2 SYGVKD. The chain's CDR3 is CAISESGGRGNTEAFF. In nucleotides, the CDR3 is TGTGCCATCAGTGAGTCGGGGGGCAGAGGGAACACTGAAGCTTTCTTT.

In this sample, this clonotype turned up many times. The V gene is TRBV7-3, the J gene TRBJ2-1; TRBD1 matches at 10 bases. CDR3 length: 17 amino acids. Germline lookup yields CDR1 SGHTA and CDR2 FQGTGA. The junction had 10 bases not matched to a gene; V was cut back by 5 bases and J by 3 bases. In DNA, the CDR3 is TGTGCCAGCAGCCCCCACCCTGGACAGGGGGGCTACAATGAGCAGTTCTTC. As protein: CASSPHPGQGGYNEQFF.

In this sample, this clonotype turned up many times. This chain links TRBV9 with TRBJ2-2; 7 bases align to TRBD1. The ends lost 1 base at V and 4 bases at J; junction bases unmatched: 4. Germline CDR1 reads SGDLS; CDR2 reads YYNGEE. This CDR3 contains 15 residues. The CDR3 is CASSVWDRSTGELFF. CDR3 in DNA: TGTGCCAGCAGCGTATGGGACAGATCCACCGGGGAGCTGTTTTTT.

This clonotype was seen at least ten times. The CDR3, as DNA: TGCAGCGTTGAAGAGGTGGTGGGAGCTTTCTTT. Translated, it gives CSVEEVVGAFF. V usage is TRBV29-1 and J usage is TRBJ1-1; D ambiguous. Trimming took off 0 bases at V and 10 bases at J, with 9 bases between the two ends. CDR1 SQVTM and CDR2 ANQGSEA come from the germline V gene. This CDR3 has 11 amino acids.